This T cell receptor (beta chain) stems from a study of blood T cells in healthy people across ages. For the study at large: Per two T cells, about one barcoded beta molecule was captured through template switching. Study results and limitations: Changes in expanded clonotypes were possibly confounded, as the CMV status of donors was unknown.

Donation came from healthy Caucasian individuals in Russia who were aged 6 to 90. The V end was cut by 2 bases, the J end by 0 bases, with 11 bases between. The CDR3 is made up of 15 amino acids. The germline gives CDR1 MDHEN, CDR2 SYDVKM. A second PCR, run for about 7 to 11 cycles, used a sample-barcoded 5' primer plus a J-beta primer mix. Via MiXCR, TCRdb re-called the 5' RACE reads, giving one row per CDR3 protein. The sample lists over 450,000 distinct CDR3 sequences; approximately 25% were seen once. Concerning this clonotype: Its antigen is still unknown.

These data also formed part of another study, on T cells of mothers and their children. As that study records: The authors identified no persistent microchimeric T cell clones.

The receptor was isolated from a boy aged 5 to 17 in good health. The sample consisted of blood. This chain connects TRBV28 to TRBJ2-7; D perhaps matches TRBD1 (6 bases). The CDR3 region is CASSLTQGSSYEQYF. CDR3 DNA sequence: TGTGCCAGCAGTTTAACCCAGGGGTCCTCCTACGAGCAGTACTTC.